A selection of T cell receptor beta chains follows, all from one sample in a study of vaccination effects on CD4 cells after COVID-19. Produced via immunoSEQ multiplex PCR; TCRdb's table is partial and in-frame only. The sample carries about 79,000 clones, 70% to 75% recorded once. Antigen specificity for these receptors is unknown. The material was CD4+ T cells from PBMCs cultured with HCoV-229E spike peptides, obtained before COVID-19 vaccination. These receptor sequences come from a human donor who received a COVID-19 vaccine. Each CDR3 is given without its conserved first and last residue. Each record gives: V gene, J gene, CDR3 protein.

v_call: TRBV6-5
j_call: TRBJ2-5
cdr3_aa: ASSYIRAGSEETQY

v_call: TRBV5-8
j_call: TRBJ2-4
cdr3_aa: ASRRTGVNIQY

v_call: TRBV3-1/TRBV3-2
j_call: TRBJ1-6
cdr3_aa: ASSQVEWALH

v_call: TRBV5-4
j_call: TRBJ1-1
cdr3_aa: ASSPEGGKGRRGAF

v_call: TRBV12-3/TRBV12-4
j_call: TRBJ1-3
cdr3_aa: ASSIGGNTIY

v_call: TRBV7-7
j_call: TRBJ2-2
cdr3_aa: ASSSSPGSNTGELF

v_call: TRBV27
j_call: TRBJ2-6
cdr3_aa: ASKAPSGANVLT

v_call: TRBV15
j_call: TRBJ2-6
cdr3_aa: ATSSPGQAYSGANVLT

v_call: TRBV19
j_call: TRBJ1-2
cdr3_aa: ASLTVAGTYGYT

v_call: TRBV6-6
j_call: TRBJ1-2
cdr3_aa: ASSGQANYGYT

v_call: TRBV5-8
j_call: TRBJ2-5
cdr3_aa: ASSLASGGGGKTQY

v_call: TRBV5-1
j_call: TRBJ2-1
cdr3_aa: ASSLSVQGENEQF

v_call: TRBV19
j_call: TRBJ2-4
cdr3_aa: ASSSPGTGGLNIQY

v_call: TRBV6-5
j_call: TRBJ2-3
cdr3_aa: ASRTSGGGDTQY

v_call: TRBV9
j_call: TRBJ2-5
cdr3_aa: ASSEPGNRRKETQY

v_call: TRBV5-1
j_call: TRBJ2-3
cdr3_aa: ASSLSGGGWGTDTQY

v_call: TRBV7-2
j_call: TRBJ2-4
cdr3_aa: ASSSLLAKNIQY

v_call: TRBV20-1
j_call: TRBJ2-1
cdr3_aa: SASTGQGLANEQF

v_call: TRBV2
j_call: TRBJ2-5
cdr3_aa: ASSEKSAVGETQY

v_call: TRBV2
j_call: TRBJ1-3
cdr3_aa: ASSGSSGNTIY

v_call: TRBV7-2
j_call: TRBJ2-4
cdr3_aa: ASSLESSPGGYIQY

v_call: TRBV10-3
j_call: TRBJ1-6
cdr3_aa: AIRSGTMDSPLH

v_call: TRBV6-4
j_call: TRBJ2-1
cdr3_aa: ASSPRMGREAYNEQF

v_call: TRBV28
j_call: TRBJ1-2
cdr3_aa: AILRVSYGYT

v_call: TRBV11-3
j_call: TRBJ2-1
cdr3_aa: ASSLAHPGVGDNEQF

v_call: TRBV19
j_call: TRBJ1-2
cdr3_aa: ASSMRDAVLT

v_call: TRBV3-1/TRBV3-2
j_call: TRBJ1-1
cdr3_aa: ASSHRQGSGTEAF

v_call: TRBV19
j_call: TRBJ1-1
cdr3_aa: ASSIQSNTEAF

v_call: TRBV15
j_call: TRBJ2-4
cdr3_aa: ATSRGSRAEDIQY

v_call: TRBV6-6
j_call: TRBJ2-1
cdr3_aa: ASSHTLAGFEQF

v_call: TRBV7-3
j_call: TRBJ2-3
cdr3_aa: ASSSTGGKTDTQY

v_call: TRBV11-2
j_call: TRBJ2-1
cdr3_aa: ASSLGLMRGQSYNEQF

v_call: TRBV6-6
j_call: TRBJ2-1
cdr3_aa: ASSPGTSGLSYNEQF

v_call: TRBV6-5
j_call: TRBJ1-2
cdr3_aa: ASSRTALNYGYT

v_call: TRBV2
j_call: TRBJ1-2
cdr3_aa: ASRPDVDGYT

v_call: TRBV28
j_call: TRBJ2-1
cdr3_aa: ASSYIIGTGNHEQF

v_call: TRBV2
j_call: TRBJ2-2
cdr3_aa: ASSEMGITGELF

v_call: TRBV4-1
j_call: TRBJ1-1
cdr3_aa: ASSQVGRSHAEAF

v_call: TRBV3-1/TRBV3-2
j_call: TRBJ2-1
cdr3_aa: ASSQGTAHNEQF

v_call: TRBV7-2
j_call: TRBJ1-1
cdr3_aa: ASSFQDRGLMNTEAF

v_call: TRBV18
j_call: TRBJ1-1
cdr3_aa: ASSPLNLATGDTEAF

v_call: TRBV5-1
j_call: TRBJ2-2
cdr3_aa: ASSSLAGNAGELF

v_call: TRBV2
j_call: TRBJ2-5
cdr3_aa: ASSDIWIQTQY

v_call: TRBV5-1
j_call: TRBJ1-5
cdr3_aa: ASSPGQGQPQH

v_call: TRBV7-2
j_call: TRBJ1-4
cdr3_aa: ASSRSGGTEKLF

v_call: TRBV12-3/TRBV12-4
j_call: TRBJ1-1
cdr3_aa: ASSSGTEAF

v_call: TRBV2
j_call: TRBJ1-2
cdr3_aa: ASSEYRAYGYT

v_call: TRBV28
j_call: TRBJ2-3
cdr3_aa: ASSLVRNTQY

v_call: TRBV7-2
j_call: TRBJ2-3
cdr3_aa: ASSAQRGGTDTQY

v_call: TRBV5-1
j_call: TRBJ1-4
cdr3_aa: ASSLGGGAREKLF

v_call: TRBV7-3
j_call: TRBJ2-3
cdr3_aa: ASSSDAGRSTDTQY

v_call: TRBV7-2
j_call: TRBJ1-2
cdr3_aa: ASSHARSGRGLYGYT

v_call: TRBV27
j_call: TRBJ1-1
cdr3_aa: ASSLGWQAEAF

v_call: TRBV5-8
j_call: TRBJ2-5
cdr3_aa: ASSLGPGGRETQY